The next 9 T cell receptor beta chains were all read from a single sample in a study of regulatory T cells. The primer mix had 52 TRBV and 13 TRBJ primers. Sequencing was performed with immunoSEQ multiplex PCR; in TCRdb, only in-frame clones are kept and a portion is missing. The repertoire holds about 20,000 clones, with 90% to 95% as singletons. Sequencing was carried out using CD8+ T cells sorted from blood. The receptors were gathered from a child aged 2-15 years with CD3G deficiency.

The genes are TRBV28 and TRBJ2-3, with 11 bases fitting TRBD2. J lost 6 bases, V lost 2 bases, and 4 bases had no gene match. The CDR3 is 15 residues long. Germline CDR1 MDHEN, CDR2 SYDVKM. CDR3 amino acids: CASSLELAGADTQYF. The CDR3 DNA reads as TGTGCCAGCAGTTTAGAACTAGCGGGAGCGGATACGCAGTATTTT.

The chain carries TRBV28 and TRBJ2-1, with TRBD2 matching over 16 bases. Germline CDR1 and CDR2: MDHEN and SYDVKM. This CDR3 contains 19 residues. The ends lost 5 bases at V and 7 bases at J; junction bases unmatched: 14. In DNA form, the CDR3 reads TGTGCCAGCAGTAGTGGGGGACTAGCGGGAGGGCCGGTGTTTAATGAGCAGTTCTTC. This encodes CASSSGGLAGGPVFNEQFF.

This clone was seen only a few times. V usage is TRBV28 and J usage is TRBJ1-2; 8 bases agree with TRBD1. After removal of 5 bases from V and 3 bases from J, the junction contained 17 bases not matched to a gene. Looked up from germline, CDR1 is MDHEN and CDR2 is SYDVKM. CDR3 length: 18 amino acids. The CDR3 is CASSDSVITQGGHYGYTF. CDR3 nucleotides: TGTGCCAGCAGTGACTCCGTCATTACACAGGGGGGGCACTATGGCTACACCTTC.

The chain employs TRBV14 and TRBJ1-1, with a tentative D call TRBD1 (6 bases). Germline values: CDR1 SGHDN, CDR2 FVKESK. V lost 1 base and J 6 bases, leaving 12 bases between the germline ends. The CDR3 runs 14 residues. Here the CDR3 DNA reads TGTGCCAGCAGCCAAGTGGCGGGGGCTCCTGAAGCTTTCTTT. It encodes CASSQVAGAPEAFF.

This clone showed up just once. The chain is built from TRBV28 and TRBJ2-7, with D unresolved. This CDR3 is built from 13 residues. Trimming stripped 2 bases from V and 5 bases from J, with 10 bases between. The germline gives CDR1 MDHEN, CDR2 SYDVKM. CDR3 protein: CASSLQFPDEQYF. The DNA for the CDR3 is TGTGCCAGCAGTTTACAATTTCCGGACGAGCAGTACTTC.

The J gene is TRBJ2-6, the V gene TRBV28; 7 positions agree with TRBD2. J lost 0 bases, V lost 6 bases, and 8 bases had no gene match. This CDR3 has 17 amino acids. CDR1 is MDHEN, CDR2 SYDVKM, per germline. DNA for the CDR3: TGTGCCAGCAGCCCCGAGGGACTATCCTCTGGGGCCAACGTCCTGACTTTC. Translated, it gives CASSPEGLSSGANVLTF.

This clone is a singleton in its sample. Other DNA sequences in this specimen translate into the identical CDR3. This chain joins TRBV27 and TRBJ2-1; no clear D gene. V lost 3 bases to trimming and J lost 0 bases, with 6 bases between them. The CDR3 runs 14 residues. Per the germline V gene, CDR1 is MNHEY and CDR2 is SMNVEV (reference sequence). The CDR3 loop is CASSLGSSYNEQFF. The CDR3 region has the DNA TGTGCCAGCAGTTTGGGCAGCTCCTACAATGAGCAGTTCTTC.

V and J are TRBV6-1 and TRBJ1-1; D is unresolved. The CDR3 totals 14 residues. Germline CDR1 reads MNHNS; CDR2 reads SASEGT. The germline V and J ends were trimmed by 4 bases and 1 base, with 10 bases remaining between them. The CDR3: CASSALSRNTEAFF. CDR3 nucleotides: TGTGCCAGCAGTGCCTTATCTCGGAACACTGAAGCTTTCTTT.

The chain joins TRBV27 to TRBJ2-1; maybe TRBD1 (5 bases). Per the germline V gene, CDR1 is MNHEY and CDR2 is SMNVEV (reference sequence). Trimming left V 6 bases short and J 7 bases short, with 13 bases between. The CDR3 spans 13 residues. CDR3 in amino acids: CASSDSDWNEQFF. In nucleotides, the CDR3 is TGTGCCAGCAGCGACAGTGATTGGAATGAGCAGTTCTTC.